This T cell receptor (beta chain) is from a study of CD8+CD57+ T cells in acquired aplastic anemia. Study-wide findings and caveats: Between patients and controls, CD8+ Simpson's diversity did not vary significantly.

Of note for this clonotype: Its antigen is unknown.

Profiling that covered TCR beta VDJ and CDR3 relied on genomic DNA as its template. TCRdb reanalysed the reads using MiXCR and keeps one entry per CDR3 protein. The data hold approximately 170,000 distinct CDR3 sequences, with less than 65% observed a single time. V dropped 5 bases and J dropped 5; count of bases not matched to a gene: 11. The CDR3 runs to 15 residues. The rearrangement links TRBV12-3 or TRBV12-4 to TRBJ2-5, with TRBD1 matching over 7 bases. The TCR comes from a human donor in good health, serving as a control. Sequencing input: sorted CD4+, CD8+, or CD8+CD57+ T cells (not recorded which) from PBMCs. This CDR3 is CASSASGTDLETQYF. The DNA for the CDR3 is TGTGCCAGCAGTGCCTCCGGGACAGACCTGGAGACCCAGTACTTC.